The rows below give T cell receptor beta chains drawn from one sample of a study of post-analysis software for immune sequencing data. Each CDR3 protein is one row after TCRdb ran MiXCR on the PCR reads. The sample lists fewer than 850,000 distinct CDR3 sequences, about 32% seen once, with 0.55% to 0.65% in the top ten. Sequencing was performed on blood. The receptors shown here come from a girl aged 5 to 17 with multiple sclerosis. Each CDR3 is given with its conserved first and last residue. D genes are given only for firm matches. The listing skips clone size in some rows; elsewhere it reads once, few, many or a size class.

CDR3 protein: CAVYSGRARNEQFF
CDR3 DNA: TGTGCCGTTTATAGCGGGAGGGCCAGAAATGAGCAGTTCTTC
J gene: TRBJ2-1
V gene: TRBV28
D gene: TRBD2
clone size: few

CDR3 protein: CASSSGDSYEQYF
CDR3 DNA: TGTGCCAGCAGTTCGGGGGACTCCTACGAGCAGTACTTC
J gene: TRBJ2-7
V gene: TRBV28
D gene: NA
clone size: few

CDR3 protein: CASSPREGQIATNEKLFF
CDR3 DNA: TGTGCCAGCAGCCCCCGTGAGGGACAGATCGCAACTAATGAAAAACTGTTTTTT
J gene: TRBJ1-4
V gene: TRBV7-2
D gene: TRBD1
clone size: NA

CDR3 protein: CASSECKGANYEQYF
CDR3 DNA: TGTGCCAGCAGTGAATGTAAGGGGGCGAACTACGAGCAGTACTTC
J gene: TRBJ2-7
V gene: TRBV25-1
D gene: TRBD1
clone size: NA

CDR3 protein: CASSSARGGRADTQYF
CDR3 DNA: TGCGCCAGCAGCTCCGCTAGGGGCGGGAGGGCAGATACGCAGTATTTT
J gene: TRBJ2-3
V gene: TRBV5-1
D gene: TRBD2
clone size: NA

CDR3 protein: CASSLEATASGYSYNEQFF
CDR3 DNA: TGTGCCAGCAGCTTAGAGGCGACGGCTAGCGGTTATTCCTACAATGAGCAGTTCTTC
J gene: TRBJ2-1
V gene: TRBV7-2
D gene: TRBD2
clone size: NA

CDR3 protein: CATRRGQGSYEQYF
CDR3 DNA: TGTGCCACCAGGCGGGGACAGGGTTCCTACGAGCAGTACTTC
J gene: TRBJ2-7
V gene: TRBV24-1
D gene: TRBD1
clone size: NA

CDR3 protein: CASSVRGTGPWDTQYF
CDR3 DNA: TGCGCCAGCAGTGTTCGGGGGACAGGACCTTGGGATACGCAGTATTTT
J gene: TRBJ2-3
V gene: TRBV10-1
D gene: TRBD1
clone size: many

CDR3 protein: CASSSYSSGGLTGELFF
CDR3 DNA: TGTGCCAGCAGCTCATACTCTAGCGGGGGACTCACCGGGGAGCTGTTTTTT
J gene: TRBJ2-2
V gene: TRBV11-3
D gene: TRBD2
clone size: NA

CDR3 protein: CASSFSGPLVEGGGYTF
CDR3 DNA: TGCGCCAGCAGCTTTTCCGGGCCTTTGGTCGAGGGGGGCGGCTACACCTTC
J gene: TRBJ1-2
V gene: TRBV5-1
D gene: NA
clone size: few

CDR3 protein: CASSTSGGTDTQYF
CDR3 DNA: TGTGCCAGCAGCACTAGCGGGGGCACAGATACGCAGTATTTT
J gene: TRBJ2-3
V gene: TRBV12-3/TRBV12-4
D gene: TRBD2
clone size: many

CDR3 protein: CASSGDRGPAYEQYF
CDR3 DNA: TGTGCCAGCAGCGGAGACAGGGGGCCAGCCTACGAGCAGTACTTC
J gene: TRBJ2-7
V gene: TRBV7-2
D gene: TRBD1
clone size: NA

CDR3 protein: CASSQHEREGTDTQYF
CDR3 DNA: TGTGCCAGCAGTCAGCACGAACGGGAGGGCACAGATACGCAGTATTTT
J gene: TRBJ2-3
V gene: TRBV7-8
D gene: TRBD2
clone size: once

CDR3 protein: CASSIGGQGMRETQYF
CDR3 DNA: TGTGCCAGCAGCATCGGAGGACAGGGGATGAGAGAGACCCAGTACTTC
J gene: TRBJ2-5
V gene: TRBV9
D gene: TRBD1
clone size: many

CDR3 protein: CASSLAGEGGTEAFF
CDR3 DNA: TGTGCCAGCAGCTTGGCGGGGGAGGGAGGCACTGAAGCTTTCTTT
J gene: TRBJ1-1
V gene: TRBV5-6
D gene: NA
clone size: NA

CDR3 protein: CASSLDGSKPYF
CDR3 DNA: TGTGCCAGCAGCTTAGATGGGTCTAAGCCCTACTTC
J gene: TRBJ2-4
V gene: TRBV7-2
D gene: NA
clone size: few

CDR3 protein: CATSSPMDRGDSSYEQYF
CDR3 DNA: TGTGCCACCAGCAGCCCGATGGACAGGGGCGATAGCTCCTACGAGCAGTACTTC
J gene: TRBJ2-7
V gene: TRBV15
D gene: TRBD1
clone size: NA

CDR3 protein: CASSRTTPGIGGDQPQHF
CDR3 DNA: TGTGCCAGCAGTCGAACCACACCGGGAATCGGTGGTGATCAGCCCCAGCATTTT
J gene: TRBJ1-5
V gene: TRBV12-3/TRBV12-4
D gene: NA
clone size: few

CDR3 protein: CSARDRGRTFQETQYF
CDR3 DNA: TGCAGTGCTAGAGATCGGGGCAGGACATTCCAAGAGACCCAGTACTTC
J gene: TRBJ2-5
V gene: TRBV20-1
D gene: NA
clone size: NA

CDR3 protein: CSARTSGRAFSTDTQYF
CDR3 DNA: TGCAGTGCTAGGACTAGCGGGAGGGCCTTTAGCACAGATACGCAGTATTTT
J gene: TRBJ2-3
V gene: TRBV20-1
D gene: TRBD2
clone size: few

CDR3 protein: CASSPGYGEPYNEQFF
CDR3 DNA: TGTGCCAGCAGCCCCGGGTATGGAGAGCCCTACAATGAGCAGTTCTTC
J gene: TRBJ2-1
V gene: TRBV7-9
D gene: NA
clone size: many

CDR3 protein: CSAERSTNTEAFF
CDR3 DNA: TGCAGCGCCGAGCGTAGTACGAACACTGAAGCTTTCTTT
J gene: TRBJ1-1
V gene: TRBV29-1
D gene: NA
clone size: many

CDR3 protein: CSVATTGANEKLFF
CDR3 DNA: TGCAGCGTGGCTACGACAGGGGCTAATGAAAAACTGTTTTTT
J gene: TRBJ1-4
V gene: TRBV29-1
D gene: TRBD1
clone size: few

CDR3 protein: CSARGGDKSPLHF
CDR3 DNA: TGCAGTGCTAGAGGTGGGGATAAGTCACCCCTCCACTTT
J gene: TRBJ1-6
V gene: TRBV20-1
D gene: NA
clone size: NA

CDR3 protein: CASSRVANTEVFF
CDR3 DNA: TGTGCCAGCAGCCGAGTCGCGAACACTGAAGTTTTCTTT
J gene: TRBJ1-1
V gene: TRBV7-9
D gene: NA
clone size: NA